This T cell receptor (beta chain) was identified in a study of T-cell memory formation after mild COVID-19. TCRdb reanalysed the 5' RACE reads using MiXCR and keeps one entry per CDR3 protein. The sample has about 310,000 distinct CDR3 sequences; approximately 16% are singletons. The trim removed 6 bases at V and 6 bases at J, leaving 8 bases unmatched. Per germline, CDR1 SGHVS and CDR2 FNYEAQ. There are 13 residues in the CDR3. This clonotype was counted a few times. The sequenced sample consisted of PBMCs or a T cell subset sorted from them (not recorded which). The sequence came from a man between 18 and 29 years old who had mild COVID-19 (a few samples of this study predate the infection). Cell type and time point are not known. V and J are TRBV7-6 and TRBJ2-7; 7 nucleotides align to TRBD2. The CDR3 reads CASRMGGFGEQYF. CDR3 coding DNA: TGTGCCAGCAGAATGGGAGGGTTCGGCGAGCAGTACTTC. Based on the CDR3 plus reference TRBV7-6 and TRBJ2-7, the full variable domain is GAGVSQSPRYKVTKRGQDVALRCDPISGHVSLYWYRQALGQGPEFLTYFNYEAQQDKSGLPNDRFSAERPEGSISTLTIQRTEQRDSAMYRCASRMGGFGEQYFGPGTRLTVT.